The present TCR beta chain was sequenced within a study of patients and donors after allogeneic stem cell transplantation. This clonotype was detected a few times. TCRdb reprocessed the RT-PCR reads via MiXCR and lists one record per CDR3 protein. In the table there are tens of thousands of distinct CDR3 sequences, less than 30% of which are singletons. The CDR3 is 13 residues long. Trimming left V 5 bases short and J 3 bases short, with 11 bases between. Germline CDR1 reads SGHAT; CDR2 reads FQDESV (reference sequence). The specimen sequenced was blood, either unsorted or a sorted T cell fraction (not recorded which). The rearrangement links TRBV11-1 to TRBJ2-7; D is possibly TRBD2 (5 bases). The clonotype comes from a human donor who was either an allogeneic HSCT recipient or a stem cell or donor lymphocyte infusion donor (not recorded which). It is not recorded whose cells these are; they may come from a transplant donor. The DNA of the CDR3 is TGTGCCAGCAGCCTCGAGCGGCGCTACGAGCAGTACTTC. Its translation is CASSLERRYEQYF.